The rows below give T cell receptor beta chains drawn from one sample of a study of CD8 T cells in ankylosing spondylitis. A single record per CDR3 protein comes from TCRdb applying MiXCR to the 5' RACE reads. The table has fewer than 500,000 distinct CDR3 sequences, 25% to 30% seen once; the top ten hold about 0.92%. Sequencing used blood, either unsorted or a sorted T cell fraction (not recorded which). The receptors stem from a male donor with ankylosing spondylitis. Each CDR3 is given with its conserved first and last residue. A D gene is named only where the DNA matches it firmly.

D,J,V,CDR3
NA,TRBJ2-6,TRBV10-3,CAIRAGTQAGANVLTF
NA,TRBJ1-5,TRBV12-5,CASGPDGSNQPQHF
NA,TRBJ2-7,TRBV6-1,CASSEETMKPYEQYF
NA,TRBJ2-3,TRBV20-1,CSGADRTITDTQYF
TRBD2,TRBJ2-3,TRBV5-1,CASSYGLGDTQYF
NA,TRBJ2-1,TRBV7-9,CASSLALIDGEQFF
NA,TRBJ2-1,TRBV12-3/TRBV12-4,CASSPGRGINEQFF
NA,TRBJ1-2,TRBV7-2,CASSPGGRDGYTF
NA,TRBJ2-7,TRBV2,CASTSVAPVYEQYF
TRBD1,TRBJ2-1,TRBV24-1,CATSRGGTYNEQFF
NA,TRBJ2-3,TRBV6-5,CASSYWDGSSWSDTQYF
TRBD2,TRBJ2-3,TRBV5-1,CASSLAGLAGNTDTQYF
NA,TRBJ2-2,TRBV29-1,CSAGGSSTRELFF
TRBD1,TRBJ2-5,TRBV20-1,CSAILDREETQYF
TRBD2,TRBJ2-6,TRBV20-1,CSAYPGTSGRGANVLTF
NA,TRBJ2-6,TRBV12-3/TRBV12-4,CASRTTGPSSGANVLTF